One and the same sample provided the 6 T cell receptor beta chains below, sequenced in a study of cytomegalovirus exposure and HLA in healthy donors. Libraries were prepared by immunoSEQ multiplex PCR; TCRdb keeps only in-frame clonotypes and omits some of them. The repertoire holds some 120,000 clones, with about 94% as singletons. The sequenced material came from PBMCs. Receptors were obtained from a woman between 18 and 29 years old in good health and CMV-seronegative.

This clone appeared once. The chain uses TRBV25-1 and TRBJ2-7; TRBD2 aligns across 7 bases. Germline V gives CDR1 MGHDK, CDR2 SYGVNS. V gave up 0 bases and J gave up 2 bases; unmatched junction bases: 7. The CDR3 runs to 16 residues. Written as DNA, the CDR3 is TGTGCCAGCAGTGAATACGGCGGGACTACGACCTACGAGCAGTACTTC. Translated, it gives CASSEYGGTTTYEQYF.

J is TRBJ1-1 and V is TRBV30; D remains ambiguous. The CDR3 spans 12 residues. V lost 4 bases to trimming and J lost 0 bases, with 6 bases between them. Germline V gene sequence: CDR1 GTSNPN, CDR2 SVGIG (reference sequence). This CDR3 is CAWKRLNTEAFF. The CDR3 coding sequence is TGTGCCTGGAAGAGATTGAACACTGAAGCTTTCTTT.

This chain joins TRBV9 and TRBJ2-3; 10 bases are a match to TRBD2. The junction had 7 bases not matched to a gene; V was cut back by 1 base and J by 5 bases. The germline gives CDR1 SGDLS, CDR2 YYNGEE. This CDR3 is built from 16 residues. The CDR3, as DNA: TGTGCCAGCAGCGTACAAACTAGCGGGGTCCAAGATACGCAGTATTTT. Translating it yields CASSVQTSGVQDTQYF.

The chain is built from TRBV4-1 and TRBJ2-7; TRBD1 matches 7 bases. The V and J ends lost 4 bases and 7 bases, in that order; junction bases with no gene match: 7. The length of the CDR3 is 13 residues. Per the germline V gene, CDR1 is MGHRA and CDR2 is YSYEKL. The CDR3 nucleotides read TGCGCCAGCAGCCTACACAGGGGTCGGGAGCAGTACTTC. It translates to CASSLHRGREQYF.

The chain uses TRBV4-1 and TRBJ1-4; a weak D match, TRBD1 (5 bases). The V gene's germline CDR1 is MGHRA and CDR2 YSYEKL. V shed 2 bases and J shed 5 bases, with 12 bases lying between them. The CDR3 is 15 amino acids. The CDR3 nucleotides read TGCGCCAGCAGCCAATTGACAGCAAGAAATGAAAAACTGTTTTTT. Encoded protein: CASSQLTARNEKLFF.

The chain links TRBV28 to TRBJ2-3, with 8 bases identical to TRBD2. J gave up 5 bases and V 7 bases, and 2 bases lay outside the gene matches. Germline assignment: CDR1 MDHEN and CDR2 SYDVKM. CDR3 length: 12 amino acids. The CDR3 reads CASNSGIDTQYF. CDR3 nucleotide sequence: TGTGCCAGCAATAGCGGGATAGATACGCAGTATTTT. Drawing the rest from reference TRBV28 and TRBJ2-3, the complete variable domain is DVKVTQSSRYLVKRTGEKVFLECVQDMDHENMFWYRQDPGLGLRLIYFSYDVKMKEKGDIPEGYSVSREKKERFSLILESASTNQTSMYLCASNSGIDTQYFGPGTRLTVL.